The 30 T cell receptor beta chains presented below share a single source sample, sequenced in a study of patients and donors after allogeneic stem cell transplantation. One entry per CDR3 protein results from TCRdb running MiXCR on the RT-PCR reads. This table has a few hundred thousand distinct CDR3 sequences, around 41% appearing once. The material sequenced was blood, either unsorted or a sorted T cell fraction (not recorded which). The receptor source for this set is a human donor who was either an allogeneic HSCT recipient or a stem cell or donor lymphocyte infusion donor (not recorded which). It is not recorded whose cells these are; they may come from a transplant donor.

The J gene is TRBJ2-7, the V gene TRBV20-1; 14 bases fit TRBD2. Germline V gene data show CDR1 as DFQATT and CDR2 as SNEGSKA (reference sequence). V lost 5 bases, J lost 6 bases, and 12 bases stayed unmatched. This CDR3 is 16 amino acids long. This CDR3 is CSAPGLAGGMTSEQYF. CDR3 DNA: TGCAGTGCTCCCGGACTAGCGGGGGGCATGACTAGCGAGCAGTACTTC.

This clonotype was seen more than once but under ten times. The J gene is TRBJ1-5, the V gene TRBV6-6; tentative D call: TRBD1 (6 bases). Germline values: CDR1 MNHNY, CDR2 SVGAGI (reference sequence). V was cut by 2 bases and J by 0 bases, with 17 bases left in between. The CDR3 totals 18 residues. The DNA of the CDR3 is TGTGCCAGCAGTTACCAACTCGGGGGCCTAGATAGCAATCAGCCCCAGCATTTT. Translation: CASSYQLGGLDSNQPQHF.

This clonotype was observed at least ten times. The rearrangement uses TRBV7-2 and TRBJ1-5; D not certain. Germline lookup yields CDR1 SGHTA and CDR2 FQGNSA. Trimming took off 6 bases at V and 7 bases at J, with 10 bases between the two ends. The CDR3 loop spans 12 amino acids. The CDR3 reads CASRIDGQPQHF. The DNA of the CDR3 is TGTGCCAGCAGAATAGACGGCCAGCCCCAGCATTTT.

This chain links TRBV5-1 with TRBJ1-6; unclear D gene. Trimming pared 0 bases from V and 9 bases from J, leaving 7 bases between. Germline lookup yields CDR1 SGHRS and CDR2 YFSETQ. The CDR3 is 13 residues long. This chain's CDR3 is CASSLDWGSPLHF. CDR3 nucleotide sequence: TGCGCCAGCAGCTTGGATTGGGGTTCACCCCTCCACTTT.

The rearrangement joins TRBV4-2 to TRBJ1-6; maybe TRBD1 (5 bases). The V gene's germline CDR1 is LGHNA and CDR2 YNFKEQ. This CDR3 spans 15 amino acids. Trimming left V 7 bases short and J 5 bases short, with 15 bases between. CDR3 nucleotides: TGTGCCAGCACCTCCGACCGGGGGAATAATTCACCCCTCCACTTT. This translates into CASTSDRGNNSPLHF.

The DNA of the CDR3 is TGCGCCAGCAGCCAAGAGGACAGGGCCTTCTCTGGAAACACCATATATTTT. Translated: CASSQEDRAFSGNTIYF. The chain joins TRBV4-1 to TRBJ1-3, with TRBD1 matching 8 bases. Germline CDR1 and CDR2: MGHRA and YSYEKL. Trimming at V came to 0 bases and at J to 0 bases, leaving 4 bases not matched to a gene. The CDR3 has 17 amino acids.

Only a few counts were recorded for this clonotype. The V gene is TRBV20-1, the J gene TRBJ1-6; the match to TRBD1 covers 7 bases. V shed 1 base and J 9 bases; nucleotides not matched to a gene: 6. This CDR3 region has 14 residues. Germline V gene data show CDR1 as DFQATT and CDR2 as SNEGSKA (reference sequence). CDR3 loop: CSARVTGEGSPLHF. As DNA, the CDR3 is TGCAGTGCTAGAGTAACAGGGGAAGGTTCACCCCTCCACTTT.

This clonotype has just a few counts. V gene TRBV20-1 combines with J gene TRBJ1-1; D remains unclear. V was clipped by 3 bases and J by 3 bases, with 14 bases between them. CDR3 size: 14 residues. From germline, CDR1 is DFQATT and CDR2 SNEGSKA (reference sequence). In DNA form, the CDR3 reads TGCAGTGCTAGTATGGGGTCCACGGACACTGAAGCTTTCTTT. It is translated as CSASMGSTDTEAFF.

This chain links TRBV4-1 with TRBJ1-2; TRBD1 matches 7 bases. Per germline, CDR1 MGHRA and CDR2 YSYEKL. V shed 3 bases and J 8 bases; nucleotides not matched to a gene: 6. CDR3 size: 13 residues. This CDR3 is CASSHSGGDGYTF. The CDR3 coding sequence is TGCGCCAGCAGCCATTCAGGGGGAGACGGCTACACCTTC.

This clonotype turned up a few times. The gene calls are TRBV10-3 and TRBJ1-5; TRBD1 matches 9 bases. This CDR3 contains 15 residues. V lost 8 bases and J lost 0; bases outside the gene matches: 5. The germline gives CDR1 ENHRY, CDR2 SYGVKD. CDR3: CAIGQGSYSNQPQHF. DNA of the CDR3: TGTGCCATCGGACAGGGGTCGTATAGCAATCAGCCCCAGCATTTT.

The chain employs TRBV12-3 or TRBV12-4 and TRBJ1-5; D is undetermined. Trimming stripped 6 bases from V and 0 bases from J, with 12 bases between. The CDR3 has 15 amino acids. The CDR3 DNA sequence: TGTGCCAGCAGGGACGGCCTCTATAGCAATCAGCCCCAGCATTTT. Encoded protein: CASRDGLYSNQPQHF.

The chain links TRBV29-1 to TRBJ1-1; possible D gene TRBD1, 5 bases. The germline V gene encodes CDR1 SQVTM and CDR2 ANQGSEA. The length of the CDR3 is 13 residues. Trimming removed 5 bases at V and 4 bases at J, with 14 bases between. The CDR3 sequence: CSVRGVRSTEAFF. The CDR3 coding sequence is TGCAGCGTTAGAGGGGTGAGGAGCACTGAAGCTTTCTTT.

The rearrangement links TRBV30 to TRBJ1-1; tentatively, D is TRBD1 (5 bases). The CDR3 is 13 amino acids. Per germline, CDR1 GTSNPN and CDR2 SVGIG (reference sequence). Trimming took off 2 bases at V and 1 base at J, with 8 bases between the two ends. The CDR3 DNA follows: TGTGCCTGGAGTTTAGACAGGAACACTGAAGCTTTCTTT. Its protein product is CAWSLDRNTEAFF.

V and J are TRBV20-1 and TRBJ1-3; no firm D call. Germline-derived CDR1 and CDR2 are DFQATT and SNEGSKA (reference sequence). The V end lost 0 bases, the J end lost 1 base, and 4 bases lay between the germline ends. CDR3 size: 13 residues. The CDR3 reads CSAREGSGNTIYF. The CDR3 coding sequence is TGCAGTGCTAGAGAGGGATCTGGAAACACCATATATTTT.

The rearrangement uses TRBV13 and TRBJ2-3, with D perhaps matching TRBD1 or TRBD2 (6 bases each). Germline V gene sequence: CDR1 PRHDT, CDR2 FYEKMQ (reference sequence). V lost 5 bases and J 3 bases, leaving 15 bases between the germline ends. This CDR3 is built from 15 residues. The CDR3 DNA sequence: TGTGCCAGCAGCCTCGGATTAGGGGGGACAGATACGCAGTATTTT. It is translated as CASSLGLGGTDTQYF.

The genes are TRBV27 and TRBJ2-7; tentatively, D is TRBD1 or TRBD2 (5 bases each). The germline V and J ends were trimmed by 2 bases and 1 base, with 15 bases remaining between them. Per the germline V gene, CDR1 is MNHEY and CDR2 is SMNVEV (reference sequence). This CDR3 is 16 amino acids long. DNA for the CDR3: TGTGCCAGCAGTTTAATTGTGGGCAGGGAGTCCTACGAGCAGTACTTC. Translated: CASSLIVGRESYEQYF.

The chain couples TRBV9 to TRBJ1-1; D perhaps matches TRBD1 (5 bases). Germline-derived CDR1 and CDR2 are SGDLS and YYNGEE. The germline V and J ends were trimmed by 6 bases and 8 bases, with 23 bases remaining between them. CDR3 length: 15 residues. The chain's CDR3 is CASTPRGSREEEAFF. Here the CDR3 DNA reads TGTGCCAGCACCCCTAGGGGCAGTCGGGAAGAGGAAGCTTTCTTT.

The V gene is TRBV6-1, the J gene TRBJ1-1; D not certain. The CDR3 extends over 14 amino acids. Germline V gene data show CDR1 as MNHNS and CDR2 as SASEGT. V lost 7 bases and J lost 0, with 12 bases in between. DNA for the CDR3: TGTGCCAGCAAAGAGGGCCCCTTGAACACTGAAGCTTTCTTT. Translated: CASKEGPLNTEAFF.

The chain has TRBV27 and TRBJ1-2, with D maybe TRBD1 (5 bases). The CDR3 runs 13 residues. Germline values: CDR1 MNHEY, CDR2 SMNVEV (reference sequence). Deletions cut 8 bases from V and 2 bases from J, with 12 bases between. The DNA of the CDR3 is TGTGCCAGCGGGACCGGGCTCAACTATGGCTACACCTTC. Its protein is CASGTGLNYGYTF.

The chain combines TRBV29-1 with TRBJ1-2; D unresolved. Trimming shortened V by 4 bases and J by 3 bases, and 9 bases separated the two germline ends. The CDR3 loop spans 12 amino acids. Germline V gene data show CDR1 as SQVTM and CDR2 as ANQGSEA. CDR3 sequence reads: CSVVGDDYGYTF. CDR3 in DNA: TGCAGCGTTGTTGGTGACGACTATGGCTACACCTTC.

This chain's CDR3 is CASTGLAGPSYEQYF. The CDR3, as DNA: TGTGCCAGCACCGGACTAGCGGGACCCTCCTACGAGCAGTACTTC. The chain has TRBV27 and TRBJ2-7, with 12 bases matching TRBD2. Per germline, CDR1 MNHEY and CDR2 SMNVEV (reference sequence). V was clipped by 7 bases and J by 0 bases; unmatched bases: 4. This CDR3 has 15 amino acids.

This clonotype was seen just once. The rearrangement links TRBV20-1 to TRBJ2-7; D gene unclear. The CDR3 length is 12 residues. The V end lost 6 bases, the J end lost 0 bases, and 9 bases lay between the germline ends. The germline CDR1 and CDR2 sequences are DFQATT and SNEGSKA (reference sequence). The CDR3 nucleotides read TGCAGTGCCACTTTGGACTCCTACGAGCAGTACTTC. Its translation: CSATLDSYEQYF.

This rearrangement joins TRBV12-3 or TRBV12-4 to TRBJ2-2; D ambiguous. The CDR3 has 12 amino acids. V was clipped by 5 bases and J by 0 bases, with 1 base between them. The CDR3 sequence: CASSANTGELFF. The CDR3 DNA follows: TGTGCCAGCAGTGCGAACACCGGGGAGCTGTTTTTT.

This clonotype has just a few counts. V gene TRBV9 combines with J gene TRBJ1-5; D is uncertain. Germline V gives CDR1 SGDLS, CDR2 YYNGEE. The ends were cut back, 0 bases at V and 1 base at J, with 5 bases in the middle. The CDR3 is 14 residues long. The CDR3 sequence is CASSVDGSNQPQHF. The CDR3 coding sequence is TGTGCCAGCAGCGTAGATGGGAGCAATCAGCCCCAGCATTTT.

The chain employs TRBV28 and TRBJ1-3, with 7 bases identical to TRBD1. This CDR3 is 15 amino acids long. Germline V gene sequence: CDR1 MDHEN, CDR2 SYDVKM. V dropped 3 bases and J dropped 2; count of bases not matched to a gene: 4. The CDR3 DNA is TGTGCCAGCAGTTTCACACAGGGGACTGGAAACACCATATATTTT. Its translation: CASSFTQGTGNTIYF.

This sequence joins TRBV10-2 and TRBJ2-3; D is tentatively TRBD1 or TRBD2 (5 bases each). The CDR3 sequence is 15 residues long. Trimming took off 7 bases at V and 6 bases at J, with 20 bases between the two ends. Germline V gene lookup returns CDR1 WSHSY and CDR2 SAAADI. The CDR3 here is CASIQAWGPLDTQYF. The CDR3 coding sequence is TGCGCCAGCATACAAGCCTGGGGACCTTTGGATACGCAGTATTTT.

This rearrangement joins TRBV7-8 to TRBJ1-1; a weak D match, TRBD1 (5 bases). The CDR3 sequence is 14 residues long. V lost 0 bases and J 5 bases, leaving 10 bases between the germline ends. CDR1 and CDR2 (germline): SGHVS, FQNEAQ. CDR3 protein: CASSLAPGLTEAFF. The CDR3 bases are TGTGCCAGCAGCTTAGCTCCAGGGTTGACTGAAGCTTTCTTT.

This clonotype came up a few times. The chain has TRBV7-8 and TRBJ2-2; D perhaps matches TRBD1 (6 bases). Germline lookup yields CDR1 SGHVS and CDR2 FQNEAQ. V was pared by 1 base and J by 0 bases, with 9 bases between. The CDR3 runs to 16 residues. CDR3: CASSLDAGANTGELFF. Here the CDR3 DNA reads TGTGCCAGCAGCTTAGACGCAGGGGCGAACACCGGGGAGCTGTTTTTT. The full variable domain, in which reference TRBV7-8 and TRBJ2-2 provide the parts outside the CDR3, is GAGVSQSPRYKVAKRGQDVALRCDPISGHVSLFWYQQALGQGPEFLTYFQNEAQLDKSGLPSDRFFAERPEGSVSTLKIQRTQQEDSAVYLCASSLDAGANTGELFFGEGSRLTVL.

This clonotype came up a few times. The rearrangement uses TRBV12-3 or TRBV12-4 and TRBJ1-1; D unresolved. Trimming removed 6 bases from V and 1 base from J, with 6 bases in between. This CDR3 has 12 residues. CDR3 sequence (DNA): TGTGCCAGCAGGAGGGAGAACACTGAAGCTTTCTTT. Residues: CASRRENTEAFF.

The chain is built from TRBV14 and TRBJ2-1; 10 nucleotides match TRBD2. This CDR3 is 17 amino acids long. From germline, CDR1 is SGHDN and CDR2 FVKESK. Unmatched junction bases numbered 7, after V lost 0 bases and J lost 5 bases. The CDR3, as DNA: TGTGCCAGCAGCCAAGATCTTCTGGGACTAGCGAACAATGAGCAGTTCTTC. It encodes CASSQDLLGLANNEQFF. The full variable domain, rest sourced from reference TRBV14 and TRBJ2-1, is EAGVTQFPSHSVIEKGQTVTLRCDPISGHDNLYWYRRVMGKEIKFLLHFVKESKQDESGMPNNRFLAERTGGTYSTLKVQPAELEDSGVYFCASSQDLLGLANNEQFFGPGTRLTVL.